This T cell receptor beta chain came from a study of T cells after yellow fever vaccination. This CDR3 has 18 amino acids. This clonotype was counted at least ten times. Its antigen remains unidentified. By 5'RACE template switching, TCR cDNA was produced, with a universal primer site and UMIs added in the process. TCRdb fed the 5' RACE reads into MiXCR, producing one record per CDR3 protein. The repertoire has 300,000 to 400,000 distinct CDR3 sequences, around 6.5% of them found once; the top ten carry 15%. Study outcomes and limitations: Some clonotypes, a small share, were shared between CD4 and CD8 compartments.

The specimen was PBMCs, collected 5 days after the yellow fever booster vaccination. The TCR sequence derives from a man aged 25-45 years who received the YFV17D yellow fever vaccine. The chain has TRBV21-1 and TRBJ2-5; the D call TRBD1 from the table was never checked on the DNA. TRBV21-1 is an annotated pseudogene. The CDR3 spells CASSKGEGFLGPVTTQYF. The CDR3 nucleotides read TGTGCCAGCAGCAAAGGGGAAGGGTTTCTGGGACCGGTAACAACTCAGTACTTC.